The 20 T cell receptor beta chains listed next were all sequenced from one sample in a study of long-term antiretroviral therapy in people with HIV. Sequencing used immunoSEQ v3.0 at survey level. Profiling relied on immunoSEQ multiplex PCR, and the TCRdb table lists in-frame clones only, not all of them. The data contain 38,000 or so clones, less than 95% of them singletons. This sample comprised unsorted PBMCs, obtained roughly 9.4 years after starting antiretroviral therapy. These receptors were obtained from a man aged 25-45 years with HIV.

The chain recombines TRBV2 with TRBJ1-2, with TRBD1 matching 9 bases. Germline CDR1 SNHLY, CDR2 FYNNEI. The CDR3 consists of 13 residues. J was trimmed by 6 bases and V by 6 bases; bases with no gene match: 5. This chain's CDR3 is CASRRTGEHGYTF. The CDR3 DNA follows: TGTGCCAGCAGGCGGACAGGGGAACATGGCTACACCTTC. The full variable domain, rest sourced from reference TRBV2 and TRBJ1-2, is EPEVTQTPSHQVTQMGQEVILRCVPISNHLYFYWYRQILGQKVEFLVSFYNNEISEKSEIFDDQFSVERPDGSNFTLKIRSTKLEDSAMYFCASRRTGEHGYTFGSGTRLTVV.

This chain uses TRBV27 with TRBJ1-2; 8 bases line up with TRBD1. In germline, CDR1 is MNHEY, CDR2 SMNVEV (reference sequence). The CDR3 has 18 amino acids. V shed 0 bases and J 5 bases; nucleotides not matched to a gene: 14. This chain's CDR3 is CASSLSVVLGTGLYGYTF. As DNA, the CDR3 is TGTGCCAGCAGTTTATCTGTAGTATTGGGGACAGGTTTATATGGCTACACCTTC.

The V call is TRBV11-1, the J call TRBJ2-5, with 8 bases identical to TRBD2. V lost 1 base, J lost 0 bases, and 4 bases stayed unmatched. CDR1 is SGHAT, CDR2 FQDESV, per germline (reference sequence). There are 16 residues in the CDR3. The DNA for the CDR3 is TGTGCCAGCAGCTTAGGCGGCGGGGGGTACCAAGAGACCCAGTACTTC. Translating gives CASSLGGGGYQETQYF.

The chain joins TRBV7-9 to TRBJ2-7; TRBD1 matches at 10 bases. CDR1 is SEHNR and CDR2 is FQNEAQ in the germline V gene (reference sequence). V lost 5 bases, J lost 5 bases, and 6 bases stayed unmatched. The CDR3 spans 14 residues. CDR3 bases: TGTGCCAGCAGCCCGACAGGGGGCTTCGACGAGCAGTACTTC. It specifies CASSPTGGFDEQYF.

This chain connects TRBV9 to TRBJ1-1; D not certain. Germline CDR1 and CDR2: SGDLS and YYNGEE. This CDR3 is built from 16 residues. V was pared by 4 bases and J by 1 base, with 17 bases between. In DNA, the CDR3 is TGTGCCAGCAGCTCCCTTCGGGAGTCATCGAACACTGAAGCTTTCTTT. Protein: CASSSLRESSNTEAFF.

CDR3 loop: CASRLGGDTQYF. The DNA for the CDR3 is TGCGCCAGCAGACTGGGGGGAGATACGCAGTATTTT. V usage is TRBV5-1 and J usage is TRBJ2-3; D might be TRBD2 (6 bases). Trimming left V 5 bases short and J 5 bases short, with 9 bases between. The CDR3 runs to 12 residues. Germline CDR1 SGHRS, CDR2 YFSETQ.

The V and J genes are TRBV19 and TRBJ1-4, with D uncertain. This CDR3 has 15 amino acids. The ends were cut back, 5 bases at V and 8 bases at J, with 18 bases in the middle. CDR1 is LNHDA and CDR2 is SQIVND in the germline V gene (reference sequence). CDR3 sequence: CASSYDGSRYEKLFF. The CDR3 DNA follows: TGTGCCAGTAGTTACGACGGATCTCGATACGAAAAACTGTTTTTT.

The J gene is TRBJ2-7, the V gene TRBV7-9; D is unclear. This CDR3 is 14 amino acids long. Looked up from germline, CDR1 is SEHNR and CDR2 is FQNEAQ (reference sequence). V was clipped by 1 base and J by 2 bases, with 9 bases between them. CDR3 sequence: CASSLGVEPYEQYF. For the CDR3, the DNA is TGTGCCAGCAGCTTAGGAGTAGAGCCCTACGAGCAGTACTTC. Filled out from reference TRBV7-9 and TRBJ2-7, the complete variable domain reads DTGVSQNPRHKITKRGQNVTFRCDPISEHNRLYWYRQTLGQGPEFLTYFQNEAQLEKSRLLSDRFSAERPKGSFSTLEIQRTEQGDSAMYLCASSLGVEPYEQYFGPGTRLTVT.

The chain recombines TRBV5-1 with TRBJ1-1; D possibly corresponds to TRBD1 (5 bases). Germline loops: CDR1 SGHRS, CDR2 YFSETQ. V lost 5 bases, J lost 1 base, and 12 bases lay in between. CDR3 length equals 14 residues. In nucleotides, the CDR3 is TGCGCCAGCAGTGACCCCAGGGAGAACACTGAAGCTTTCTTT. Residues: CASSDPRENTEAFF.

The V gene is TRBV19, the J gene TRBJ1-2, with 8 positions matching TRBD1. CDR1 and CDR2 from the germline V gene are LNHDA and SQIVND (reference sequence). Losses at the gene ends were 0 bases for V and 5 bases for J; bases not matched to a gene: 11. The length of the CDR3 is 17 residues. This CDR3 reads CASSIDLPGGASYGYTF. In DNA form, the CDR3 reads TGTGCCAGTAGTATAGATCTTCCAGGGGGCGCAAGTTATGGCTACACCTTC.

The V and J genes are TRBV5-1 and TRBJ1-1; D is uncertain. This CDR3 region has 13 residues. With 0 bases removed from V and 4 bases from J, the gap between germline ends came to 7 bases. CDR1 and CDR2 (germline): SGHRS, YFSETQ. DNA of the CDR3: TGCGCCAGCAGCTTGGGGGTTATCACTGAAGCTTTCTTT. Translation gives CASSLGVITEAFF.

This chain connects TRBV11-2 to TRBJ2-5; 11 bases are shared with TRBD2. Germline assignment: CDR1 SGHAT and CDR2 FQNNGV. This CDR3 comprises 18 residues. V shed 2 bases and J 4 bases; nucleotides not matched to a gene: 12. The CDR3 is CASSLRIASGGTPETQYF. The CDR3 DNA is TGTGCCAGCAGCTTAAGGATAGCTAGCGGGGGGACCCCAGAGACCCAGTACTTC.

The chain uses TRBV2 and TRBJ1-1, with unresolved D. Germline CDR1 is SNHLY and CDR2 is FYNNEI. The CDR3 contains 14 residues. Trimming took off 8 bases at V and 3 bases at J, with 16 bases between the two ends. DNA of the CDR3: TGTGCCAGCGGGATCGACAAGGAGGACACTGAAGCTTTCTTT. Residues: CASGIDKEDTEAFF.

The V and J genes are TRBV28 and TRBJ2-7; D gene uncertain. CDR1 and CDR2 (germline): MDHEN, SYDVKM. V lost 2 bases and J 6 bases, leaving 8 bases between the germline ends. This CDR3 is 12 amino acids long. In nucleotides, the CDR3 is TGTGCCAGCAGTTTAATGGGCGGCGAGCAGTACGTC. Its protein is CASSLMGGEQYV.

On this clone: Compared with germline, one end of the junction differs, possibly owing to a read error. The chain is built from TRBV10-3 and TRBJ1-2; 9 nucleotides align to TRBD1. Per the germline V gene, CDR1 is ENHRY and CDR2 is SYGVKD. The CDR3 consists of 12 residues. In nucleotides, the CDR3 is TGTGCCATCACGGGACAGGGCGTCCCCGTTCACTTC. This translates into CAITGQGVPVHF.

This chain links TRBV11-1 with TRBJ2-5; 12 nucleotides agree with TRBD1. The CDR3 loop spans 17 amino acids. The trim removed 5 bases at V and 5 bases at J, leaving 12 bases unmatched. CDR1 and CDR2 from the germline V gene are SGHAT and FQDESV (reference sequence). The CDR3 nucleotides are TGTGCCAGCAGCACTCAACCCGGGACAGGGGGCAGGGAGACCCAGTACTTC. Translated: CASSTQPGTGGRETQYF.

The chain uses TRBV15 and TRBJ2-1; TRBD2 is a possible D gene (7 bases). From germline, CDR1 is LNHNV and CDR2 YYDKDF (reference sequence). This CDR3 region has 16 residues. Trimming pared 1 base from V and 7 bases from J, leaving 17 bases between. The CDR3 coding sequence is TGTGCCACCAGCAGAGTTGCGGGGGCAGTTAAGAATGAGCAGTTCTTC. It translates to CATSRVAGAVKNEQFF.

The genes are TRBV7-8 and TRBJ2-1; TRBD2 agrees at 7 bases. The ends lost 5 bases at V and 0 bases at J; junction bases unmatched: 7. Germline loops: CDR1 SGHVS, CDR2 FQNEAQ. The CDR3 runs 16 residues. In DNA, the CDR3 is TGTGCCAGCAGCCCTTTGAGCGGGACCTCCTACAATGAGCAGTTCTTC. Protein sequence: CASSPLSGTSYNEQFF. Together with reference TRBV7-8 and TRBJ2-1, the CDR3 gives the full variable domain: GAGVSQSPRYKVAKRGQDVALRCDPISGHVSLFWYQQALGQGPEFLTYFQNEAQLDKSGLPSDRFFAERPEGSVSTLKIQRTQQEDSAVYLCASSPLSGTSYNEQFFGPGTRLTVL.

This clone occurred once. This rearrangement joins TRBV21-1 to TRBJ2-1; the tabulated D call, TRBD2, remains unverified against the DNA. TRBV21-1 is a listed pseudogene. This CDR3 is 16 amino acids long. The CDR3 coding sequence is TGTGCCAGCAGCAAAGTTCGGGTCGCCGAATACAATGAGCAGTTCTTC. Residues: CASSKVRVAEYNEQFF.

The J gene is TRBJ2-1, the V gene TRBV14; D call uncertain. V was shortened by 1 base and J by 3 bases, with 13 bases between the two germline ends. The CDR3 length is 16 residues. CDR1 is SGHDN and CDR2 is FVKESK in the germline V gene. CDR3 DNA: TGTGCCAGCAGCCAAGCAAGGGCCCCACTCTACAATGAGCAGTTCTTC. The encoded protein is CASSQARAPLYNEQFF.